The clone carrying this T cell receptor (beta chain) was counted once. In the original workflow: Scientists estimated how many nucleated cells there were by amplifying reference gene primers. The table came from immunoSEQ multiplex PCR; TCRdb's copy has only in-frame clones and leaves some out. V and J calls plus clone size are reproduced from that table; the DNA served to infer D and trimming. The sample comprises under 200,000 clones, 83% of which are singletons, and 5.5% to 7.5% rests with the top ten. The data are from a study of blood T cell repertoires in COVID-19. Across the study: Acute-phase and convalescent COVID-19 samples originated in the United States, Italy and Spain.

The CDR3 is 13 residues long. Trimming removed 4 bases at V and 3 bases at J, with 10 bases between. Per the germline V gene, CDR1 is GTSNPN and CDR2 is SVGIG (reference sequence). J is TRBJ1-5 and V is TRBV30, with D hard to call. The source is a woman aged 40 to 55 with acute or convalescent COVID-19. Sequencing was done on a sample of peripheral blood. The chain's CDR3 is CAWTAADNQPQHF. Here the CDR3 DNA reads TGTGCCTGGACCGCGGCAGACAATCAGCCCCAGCATTTT.